These 8 T cell receptor beta chains originate from one sample sequenced in a study of glioma-infiltrating T cells. The iRepertoire nested amplicon-rescue multiplex PCR amplified TCR alpha and beta CDR3s from RNA. MiXCR was run by TCRdb on the multiplex PCR reads, yielding one entry per CDR3 protein. The repertoire holds fewer than 500,000 distinct CDR3 sequences, with approximately 42% as singletons. Sequencing was performed on glioma tissue, nonneoplastic brain tissue, or PBMCs (not recorded which). The receptors were gathered from a human donor with low-grade glioma or glioblastoma, undergoing nonglioma brain surgery, or in good health (not recorded which).

The chain employs TRBV12-3 or TRBV12-4 and TRBJ2-1, with 10 bases matching TRBD2. The CDR3 has 16 residues. J gave up 5 bases and V 4 bases, and 8 bases lay outside the gene matches. The CDR3 DNA follows: TGTGCCAGCAGTTCTGGCACTAGCGGGGCACACAATGAGCAGTTCTTC. This translates into CASSSGTSGAHNEQFF.

This clonotype has just a few counts. The V and J genes are TRBV28 and TRBJ2-5; 9 nucleotides align to TRBD1. Germline V gene data show CDR1 as MDHEN and CDR2 as SYDVKM. The CDR3 is made up of 17 amino acids. Trimming removed 5 bases from V and 2 bases from J; junction bases left unmatched: 12. As DNA, the CDR3 is TGTGCCAGCAGTCTGTGGGACAGGGTAGGCGTTCAAGAGACCCAGTACTTC. Translating it yields CASSLWDRVGVQETQYF.

Concerning this clonotype itself: A much larger clone sits a single nucleotide away, making a read error possible. The rearrangement links TRBV6-1 to TRBJ2-7; D remains ambiguous. V dropped 6 bases and J dropped 0 bases, with 12 bases sitting between them. Germline CDR1 is MNHNS and CDR2 is SASEGT. The CDR3 sequence is 14 residues long. The CDR3 bases are TGTGCCAGCAGACGGCAGTTGAGCTCCTACGAGCAGTACTTC. Protein product: CASRRQLSSYEQYF.

For the CDR3, the DNA is TGCGCCAGCACTATAGATTCGGTCCCTGGGCTCAATGAGCAGTTCTTC. It is translated as CASTIDSVPGLNEQFF. The chain couples TRBV4-1 to TRBJ2-1; D is undetermined. The germline V gene encodes CDR1 MGHRA and CDR2 YSYEKL. The CDR3 runs 16 residues. Trimming removed 7 bases from V and 6 bases from J, with 22 bases in between.

The V and J genes are TRBV4-1 and TRBJ2-1; tentatively, D is TRBD1 (5 bases). Germline values: CDR1 MGHRA, CDR2 YSYEKL. The CDR3 contains 13 residues. V was shortened by 10 bases and J by 8 bases, with 18 bases between the two germline ends. For the CDR3, the DNA is TGCGCCACCCGACAGACGTCCTCTGATGAGCAGTTCTTC. Translation: CATRQTSSDEQFF.

Ten or more counts support this clonotype. The V gene is TRBV15, the J gene TRBJ1-2; D call uncertain. The CDR3 contains 14 residues. Germline V gene sequence: CDR1 LNHNV, CDR2 YYDKDF (reference sequence). Trimming pared 0 bases from V and 8 bases from J, leaving 13 bases between. CDR3 amino acids: CATSRDFGQRGYTF. The CDR3 DNA reads as TGTGCCACCAGCAGAGATTTTGGGCAGAGAGGCTACACCTTC. Together with reference TRBV15 and TRBJ1-2, the CDR3 gives the full variable domain: DAMVIQNPRYQVTQFGKPVTLSCSQTLNHNVMYWYQQKSSQAPKLLFHYYDKDFNNEADTPDNFQSRRPNTSFCFLDIRSPGLGDTAMYLCATSRDFGQRGYTFGSGTRLTVV.

J is TRBJ1-1 and V is TRBV20-1, with a possible D match to TRBD1 (5 bases). The CDR3 is 13 amino acids. V was clipped by 3 bases and J by 1 base, with 9 bases between them. In germline, CDR1 is DFQATT, CDR2 SNEGSKA (reference sequence). The CDR3 DNA follows: TGCAGTGCTAGGGGACCCCCGAACACTGAAGCTTTCTTT. Protein product: CSARGPPNTEAFF.

V usage is TRBV20-1 and J usage is TRBJ2-3, with 8 nucleotides matching TRBD2. The CDR3 length is 18 residues. J gave up 8 bases and V 5 bases, and 24 bases lay outside the gene matches. Germline V CDR1 and CDR2: DFQATT, SNEGSKA (reference sequence). The CDR3 nucleotides are TGCAGTGCTCGTACATCCGCAGGACTAGCTCGACCCCTTGGTACGCAGTATTTT. Its translation: CSARTSAGLARPLGTQYF.